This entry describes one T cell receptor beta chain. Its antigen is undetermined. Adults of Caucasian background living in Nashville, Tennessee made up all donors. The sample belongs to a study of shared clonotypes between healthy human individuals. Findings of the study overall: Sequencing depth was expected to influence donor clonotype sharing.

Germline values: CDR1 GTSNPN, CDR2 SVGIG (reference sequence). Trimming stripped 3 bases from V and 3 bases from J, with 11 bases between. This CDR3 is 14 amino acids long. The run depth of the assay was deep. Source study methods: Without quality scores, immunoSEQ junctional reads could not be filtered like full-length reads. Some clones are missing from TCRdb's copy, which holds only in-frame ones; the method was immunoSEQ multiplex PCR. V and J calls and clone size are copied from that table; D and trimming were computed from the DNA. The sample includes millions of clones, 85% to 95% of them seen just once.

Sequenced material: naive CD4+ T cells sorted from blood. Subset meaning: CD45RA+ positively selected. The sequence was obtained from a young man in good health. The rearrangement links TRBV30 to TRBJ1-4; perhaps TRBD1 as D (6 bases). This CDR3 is CAWRTTGPNEKLFF. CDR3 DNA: TGTGCCTGGAGAACGACAGGTCCTAATGAAAAACTGTTTTTT.